This T cell receptor (beta chain) comes out of a study of memory CD4+ T cells and cytomegalovirus serostatus. Worth noting for this clone: Its matching antigen is unknown.

Germline V lookup: CDR1 SGHTA, CDR2 FQGTGA. The CDR3 consists of 13 residues. V was cut by 5 bases and J by 7 bases, with 11 bases left in between. Single viable CD3+CD4+CD8-CD45RO+ cells were sorted as the memory CD4+ T cells. The study's findings and limits: Each of around 69 CMV-associated TCRbeta sequences occurred in one to five individuals.

The data were produced by immunoSEQ multiplex PCR, yet TCRdb's version contains in-frame clones alone and is incomplete. The table has some 58,000 clones, roughly four fifths seen once. What was sequenced was memory CD4+ T cells from blood. The rearrangement joins TRBV7-3 to TRBJ2-2; possible D gene TRBD2, 5 bases. The receptor was derived from an adult in good health and CMV-seronegative. CDR3 in DNA: TGTGCCAGCAGCCTTACGAGGGACGGGGAGCTGTTTTTT. The encoded protein is CASSLTRDGELFF.